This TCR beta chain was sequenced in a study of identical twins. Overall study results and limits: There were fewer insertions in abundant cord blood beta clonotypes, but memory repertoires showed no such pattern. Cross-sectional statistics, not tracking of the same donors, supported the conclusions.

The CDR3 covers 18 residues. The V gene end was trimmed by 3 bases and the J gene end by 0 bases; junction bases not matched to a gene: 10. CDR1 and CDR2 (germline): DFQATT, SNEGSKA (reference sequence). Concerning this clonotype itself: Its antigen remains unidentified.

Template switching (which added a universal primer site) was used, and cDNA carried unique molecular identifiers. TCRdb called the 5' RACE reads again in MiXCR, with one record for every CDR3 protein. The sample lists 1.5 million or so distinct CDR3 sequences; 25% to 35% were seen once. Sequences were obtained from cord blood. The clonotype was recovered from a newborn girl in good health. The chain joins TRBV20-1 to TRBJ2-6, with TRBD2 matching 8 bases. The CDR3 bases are TGCAGTGCTAGGCTAGCGGGCCTGTTGAGCTCTGGGGCCAACGTCCTGACTTTC. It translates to CSARLAGLLSSGANVLTF.